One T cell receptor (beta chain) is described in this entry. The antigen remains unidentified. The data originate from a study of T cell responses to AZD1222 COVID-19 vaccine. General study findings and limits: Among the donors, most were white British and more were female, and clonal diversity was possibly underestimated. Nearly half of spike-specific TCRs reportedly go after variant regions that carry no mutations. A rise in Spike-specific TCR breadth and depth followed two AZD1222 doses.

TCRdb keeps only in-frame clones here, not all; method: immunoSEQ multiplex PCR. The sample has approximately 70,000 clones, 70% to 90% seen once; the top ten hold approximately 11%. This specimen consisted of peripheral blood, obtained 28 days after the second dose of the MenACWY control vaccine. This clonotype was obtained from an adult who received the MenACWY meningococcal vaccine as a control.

In DNA form, the CDR3 reads TGCGCCAGCAGCCAAGATAGGTCCGGGACAGGGGCCTACAATGAGCAGTTCTTC. Its translation is CASSQDRSGTGAYNEQFF. This chain uses TRBV4-1 with TRBJ2-1, with 10 bases lining up with TRBD1. Unmatched junction bases numbered 7, after V lost 0 bases and J lost 2 bases. CDR1 is MGHRA, CDR2 YSYEKL, per germline. This CDR3 has 18 residues.